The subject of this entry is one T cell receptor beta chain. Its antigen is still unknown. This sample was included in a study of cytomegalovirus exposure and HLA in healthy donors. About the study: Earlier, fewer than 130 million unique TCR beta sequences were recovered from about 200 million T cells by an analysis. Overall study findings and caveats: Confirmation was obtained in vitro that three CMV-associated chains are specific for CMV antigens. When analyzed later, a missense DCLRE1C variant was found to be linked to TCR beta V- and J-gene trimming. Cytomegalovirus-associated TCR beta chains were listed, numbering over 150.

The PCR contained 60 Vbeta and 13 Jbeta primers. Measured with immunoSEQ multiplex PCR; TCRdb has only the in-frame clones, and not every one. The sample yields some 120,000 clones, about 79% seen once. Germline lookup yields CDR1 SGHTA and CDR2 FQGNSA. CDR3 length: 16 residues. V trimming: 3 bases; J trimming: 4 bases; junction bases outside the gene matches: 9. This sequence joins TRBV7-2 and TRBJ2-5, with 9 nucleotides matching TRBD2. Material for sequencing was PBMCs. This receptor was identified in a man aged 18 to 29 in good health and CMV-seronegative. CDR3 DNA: TGTGCCAGCAGCTTTACAGGAGGCGGGAGGGTAGAGACCCAGTACTTC. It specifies CASSFTGGGRVETQYF.